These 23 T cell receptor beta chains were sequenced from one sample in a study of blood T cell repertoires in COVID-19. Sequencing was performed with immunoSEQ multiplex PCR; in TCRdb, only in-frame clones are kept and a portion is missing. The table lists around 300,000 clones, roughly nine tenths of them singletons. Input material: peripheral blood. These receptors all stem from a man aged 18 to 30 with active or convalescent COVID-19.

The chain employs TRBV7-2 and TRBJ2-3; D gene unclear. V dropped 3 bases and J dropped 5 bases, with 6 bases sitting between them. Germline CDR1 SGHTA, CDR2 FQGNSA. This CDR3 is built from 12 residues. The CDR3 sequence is CASSFRIDTQYF. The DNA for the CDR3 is TGTGCCAGCAGCTTCCGTATAGATACGCAGTATTTT.

The DNA of the CDR3 is TGTGCCAGCAGTTACCCTAGCGGGAGGGTATCCTACGAGCAGTACTTC. This codes for CASSYPSGRVSYEQYF. This chain uses TRBV6-5 with TRBJ2-7; 12 bases map to TRBD2. Germline assignment: CDR1 MNHEY and CDR2 SVGAGI. The J segment lost 1 base and the V segment lost 2 bases, leaving 3 bases of the junction unmatched. The CDR3 length is 16 residues.

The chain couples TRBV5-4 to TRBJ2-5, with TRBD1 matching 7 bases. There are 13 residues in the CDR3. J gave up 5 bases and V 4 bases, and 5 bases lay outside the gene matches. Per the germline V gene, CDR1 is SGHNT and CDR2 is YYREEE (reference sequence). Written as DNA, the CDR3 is TGTGCCAGCAGCGGACAGGACGTGGAGACCCAGTACTTC. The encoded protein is CASSGQDVETQYF.

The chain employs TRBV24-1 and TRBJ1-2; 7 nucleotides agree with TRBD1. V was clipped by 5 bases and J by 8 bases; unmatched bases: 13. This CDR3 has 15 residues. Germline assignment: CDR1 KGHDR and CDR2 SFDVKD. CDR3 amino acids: CATSGPEEQGIGYTF. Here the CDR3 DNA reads TGTGCCACCAGTGGCCCTGAAGAACAGGGGATCGGCTACACCTTC.

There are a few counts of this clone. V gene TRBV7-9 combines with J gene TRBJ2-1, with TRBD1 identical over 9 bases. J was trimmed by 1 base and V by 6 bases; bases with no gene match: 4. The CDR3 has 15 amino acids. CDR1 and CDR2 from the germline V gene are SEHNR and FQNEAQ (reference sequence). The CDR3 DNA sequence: TGTGCCAGCAGGGATGGACAGGGGTCCTACAATGAGCAGTTCTTC. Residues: CASRDGQGSYNEQFF.

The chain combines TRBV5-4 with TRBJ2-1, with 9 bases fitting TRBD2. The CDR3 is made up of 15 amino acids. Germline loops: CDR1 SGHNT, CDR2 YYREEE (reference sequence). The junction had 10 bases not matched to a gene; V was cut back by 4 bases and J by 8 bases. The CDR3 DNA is TGTGCCAGCAGCCGCGAGGCGGGAGGGTCGGATGAGCAGTTCTTC. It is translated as CASSREAGGSDEQFF.

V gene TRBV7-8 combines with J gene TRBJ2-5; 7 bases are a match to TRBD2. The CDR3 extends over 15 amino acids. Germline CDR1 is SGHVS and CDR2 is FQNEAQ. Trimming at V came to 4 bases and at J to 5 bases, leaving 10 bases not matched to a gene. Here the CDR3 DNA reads TGTGCCAGCAGCTCAGGGACTAACCAAGCGGAGACCCAGTACTTC. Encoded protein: CASSSGTNQAETQYF.

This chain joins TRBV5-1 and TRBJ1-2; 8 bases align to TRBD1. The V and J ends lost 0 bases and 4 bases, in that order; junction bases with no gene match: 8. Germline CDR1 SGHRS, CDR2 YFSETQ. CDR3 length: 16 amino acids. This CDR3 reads CASSLGGQGWSYGYTF. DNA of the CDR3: TGCGCCAGCAGCTTGGGCGGACAGGGATGGAGCTATGGCTACACCTTC.

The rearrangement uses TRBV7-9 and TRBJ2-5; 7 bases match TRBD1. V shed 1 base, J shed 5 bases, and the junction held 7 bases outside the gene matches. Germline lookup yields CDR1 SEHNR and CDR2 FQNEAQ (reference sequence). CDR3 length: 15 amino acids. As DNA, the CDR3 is TGTGCCAGCAGCTTAGGGTGGACAGGCTGGGAGACCCAGTACTTC. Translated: CASSLGWTGWETQYF.

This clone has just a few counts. The CDR3 spells CSAGTYYEQYF. CDR3 in DNA: TGCAGTGCCGGGACATACTACGAGCAGTACTTC. This sequence joins TRBV20-1 and TRBJ2-7, with D perhaps matching TRBD1 (6 bases). The V gene's germline CDR1 is DFQATT and CDR2 SNEGSKA (reference sequence). CDR3 size: 11 residues. Trimming took off 6 bases at V and 3 bases at J, with 9 bases between the two ends.

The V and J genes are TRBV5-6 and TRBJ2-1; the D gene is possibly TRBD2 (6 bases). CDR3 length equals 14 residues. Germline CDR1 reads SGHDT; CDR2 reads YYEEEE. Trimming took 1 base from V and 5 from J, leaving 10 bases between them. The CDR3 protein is CASSLLGGNNEQFF. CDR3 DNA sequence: TGTGCCAGCAGCTTGCTCGGAGGGAACAATGAGCAGTTCTTC.

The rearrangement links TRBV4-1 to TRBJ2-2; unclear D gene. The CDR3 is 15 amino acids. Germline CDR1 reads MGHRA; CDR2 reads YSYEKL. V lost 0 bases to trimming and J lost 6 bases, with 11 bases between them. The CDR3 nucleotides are TGCGCCAGCAGCCAAGATCCTAGTACTTCCGGGGAGCTGTTTTTT. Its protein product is CASSQDPSTSGELFF.

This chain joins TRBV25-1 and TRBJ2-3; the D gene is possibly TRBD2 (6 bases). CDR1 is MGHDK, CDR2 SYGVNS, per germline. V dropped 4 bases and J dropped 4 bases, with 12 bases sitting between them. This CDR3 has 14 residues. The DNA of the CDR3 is TGTGCCAGCAGTGTCGGGGGTAACGCAGATACGCAGTATTTT. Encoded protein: CASSVGGNADTQYF.

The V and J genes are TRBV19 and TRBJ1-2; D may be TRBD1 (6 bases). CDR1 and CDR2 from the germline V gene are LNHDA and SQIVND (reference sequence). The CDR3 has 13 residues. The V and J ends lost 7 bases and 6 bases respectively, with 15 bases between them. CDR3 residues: CASNLQGRDGYTF. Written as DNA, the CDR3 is TGTGCCAGTAATCTACAGGGACGGGATGGCTACACCTTC.

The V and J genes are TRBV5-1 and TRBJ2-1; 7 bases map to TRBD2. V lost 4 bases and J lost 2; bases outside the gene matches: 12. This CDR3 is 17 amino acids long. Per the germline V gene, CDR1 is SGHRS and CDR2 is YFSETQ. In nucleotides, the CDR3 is TGCGCCAGCAGCCCCTCGCCGGGGGGAGGAGCCTACAATGAGCAGTTCTTC. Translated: CASSPSPGGGAYNEQFF.

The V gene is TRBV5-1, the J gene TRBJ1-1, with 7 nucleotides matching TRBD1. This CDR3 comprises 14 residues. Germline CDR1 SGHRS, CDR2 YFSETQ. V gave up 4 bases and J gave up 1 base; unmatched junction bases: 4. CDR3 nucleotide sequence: TGCGCCAGCAGCCAAGGGACAGCGAACACTGAAGCTTTCTTT. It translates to CASSQGTANTEAFF.

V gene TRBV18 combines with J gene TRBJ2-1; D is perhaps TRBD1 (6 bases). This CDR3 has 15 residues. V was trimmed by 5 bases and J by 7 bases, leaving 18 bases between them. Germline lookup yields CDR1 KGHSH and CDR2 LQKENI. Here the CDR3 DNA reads TGTGCCAGCTCAACAGACACTCGAAGGGGGAATGAGCAGTTCTTC. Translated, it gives CASSTDTRRGNEQFF.

The CDR3 loop is CASSVQGSYEQYF. CDR3 bases: TGTGCCAGCAGTGTTCAGGGTTCCTACGAGCAGTACTTC. V usage is TRBV2 and J usage is TRBJ2-7; TRBD1 might be the D (5 bases). V lost 4 bases and J 1 base, leaving 8 bases between the germline ends. CDR1 and CDR2 from the germline V gene are SNHLY and FYNNEI. The CDR3 is 13 residues long.

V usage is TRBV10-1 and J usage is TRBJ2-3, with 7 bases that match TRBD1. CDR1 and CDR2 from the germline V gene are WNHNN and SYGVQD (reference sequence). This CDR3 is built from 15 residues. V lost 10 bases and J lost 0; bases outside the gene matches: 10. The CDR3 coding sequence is TGCGCCACCTCCGACAGGGCCTCTAGCACAGATACGCAGTATTTT. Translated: CATSDRASSTDTQYF.

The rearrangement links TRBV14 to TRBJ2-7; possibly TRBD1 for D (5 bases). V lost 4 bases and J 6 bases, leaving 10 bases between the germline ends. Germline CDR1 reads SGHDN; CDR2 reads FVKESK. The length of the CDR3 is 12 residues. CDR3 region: CASSLGHTEQYF. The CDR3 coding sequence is TGTGCCAGCAGCCTCGGACATACCGAGCAGTACTTC. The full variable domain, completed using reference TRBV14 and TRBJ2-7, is EAGVTQFPSHSVIEKGQTVTLRCDPISGHDNLYWYRRVMGKEIKFLLHFVKESKQDESGMPNNRFLAERTGGTYSTLKVQPAELEDSGVYFCASSLGHTEQYFGPGTRLTVT.

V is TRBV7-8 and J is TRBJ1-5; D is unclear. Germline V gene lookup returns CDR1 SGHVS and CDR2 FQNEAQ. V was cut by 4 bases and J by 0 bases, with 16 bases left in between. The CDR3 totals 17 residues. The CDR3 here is CASSSLGSGSSNQPQHF. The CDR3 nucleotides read TGTGCCAGCAGCTCACTCGGGTCTGGGAGTAGCAATCAGCCCCAGCATTTT. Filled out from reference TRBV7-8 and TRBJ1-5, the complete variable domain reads GAGVSQSPRYKVAKRGQDVALRCDPISGHVSLFWYQQALGQGPEFLTYFQNEAQLDKSGLPSDRFFAERPEGSVSTLKIQRTQQEDSAVYLCASSSLGSGSSNQPQHFGDGTRLSIL.

In DNA, the CDR3 is TGTGCCAGCAGTACCCCGGGTCGCGGGGGCAATGAGCAGTTCTTC. This translates into CASSTPGRGGNEQFF. The rearrangement uses TRBV6-5 and TRBJ2-1, with 7 bases that match TRBD2. V dropped 5 bases and J dropped 6; count of bases not matched to a gene: 10. Germline V gene data show CDR1 as MNHEY and CDR2 as SVGAGI. The CDR3 totals 15 residues.

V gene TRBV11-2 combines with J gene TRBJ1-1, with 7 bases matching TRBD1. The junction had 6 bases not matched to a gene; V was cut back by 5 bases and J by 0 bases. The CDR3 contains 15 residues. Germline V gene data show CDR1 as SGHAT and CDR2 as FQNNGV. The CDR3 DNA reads TGTGCCAGCAGCCCTCCGGGACAGATGAACACTGAAGCTTTCTTT. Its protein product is CASSPPGQMNTEAFF.